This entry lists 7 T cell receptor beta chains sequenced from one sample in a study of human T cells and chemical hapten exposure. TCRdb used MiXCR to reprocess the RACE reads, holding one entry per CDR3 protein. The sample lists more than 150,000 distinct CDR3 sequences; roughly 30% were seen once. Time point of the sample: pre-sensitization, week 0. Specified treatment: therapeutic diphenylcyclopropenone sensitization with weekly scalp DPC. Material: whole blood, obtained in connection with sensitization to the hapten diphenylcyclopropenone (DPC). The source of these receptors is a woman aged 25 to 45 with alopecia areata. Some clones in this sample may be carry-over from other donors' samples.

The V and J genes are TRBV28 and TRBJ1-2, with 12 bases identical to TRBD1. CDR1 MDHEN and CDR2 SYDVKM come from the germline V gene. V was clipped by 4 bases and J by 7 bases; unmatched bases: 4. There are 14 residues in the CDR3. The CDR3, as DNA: TGTGCCAGCAGTTATGGGACAGGGGGCGGTGGCTACACCTTC. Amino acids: CASSYGTGGGGYTF.

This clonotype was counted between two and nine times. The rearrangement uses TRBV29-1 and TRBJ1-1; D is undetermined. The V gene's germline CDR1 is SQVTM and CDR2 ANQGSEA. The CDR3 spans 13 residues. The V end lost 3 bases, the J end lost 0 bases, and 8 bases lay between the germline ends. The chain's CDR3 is CSVDQQMNTEAFF. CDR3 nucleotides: TGCAGCGTTGACCAACAGATGAACACTGAAGCTTTCTTT.

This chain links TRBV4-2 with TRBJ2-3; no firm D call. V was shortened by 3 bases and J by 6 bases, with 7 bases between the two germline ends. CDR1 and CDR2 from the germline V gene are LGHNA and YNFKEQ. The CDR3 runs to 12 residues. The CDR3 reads CASSHQEDTQYF. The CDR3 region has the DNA TGTGCCAGCAGCCACCAAGAGGATACGCAGTATTTT.

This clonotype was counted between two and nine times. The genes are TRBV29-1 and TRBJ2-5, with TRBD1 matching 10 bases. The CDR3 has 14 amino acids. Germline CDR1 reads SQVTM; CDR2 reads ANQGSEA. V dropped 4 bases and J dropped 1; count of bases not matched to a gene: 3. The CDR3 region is CSVGDRGLQETQYF. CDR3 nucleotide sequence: TGCAGCGTTGGGGACAGGGGACTCCAAGAGACCCAGTACTTC.

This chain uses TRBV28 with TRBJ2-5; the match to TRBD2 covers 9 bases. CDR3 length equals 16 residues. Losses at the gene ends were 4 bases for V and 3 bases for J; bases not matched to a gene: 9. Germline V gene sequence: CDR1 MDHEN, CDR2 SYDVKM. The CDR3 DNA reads TGTGCCAGCAGTTCGACTAGCGGCGAAGGGAAAGAGACCCAGTACTTC. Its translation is CASSSTSGEGKETQYF.

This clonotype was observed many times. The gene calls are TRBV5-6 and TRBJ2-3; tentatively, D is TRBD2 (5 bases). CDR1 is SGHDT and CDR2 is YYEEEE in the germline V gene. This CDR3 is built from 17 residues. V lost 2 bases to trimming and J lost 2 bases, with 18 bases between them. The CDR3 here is CASSFTGGPSHTDTQYF. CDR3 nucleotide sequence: TGTGCCAGCAGCTTTACTGGTGGGCCTAGCCACACAGATACGCAGTATTTT.

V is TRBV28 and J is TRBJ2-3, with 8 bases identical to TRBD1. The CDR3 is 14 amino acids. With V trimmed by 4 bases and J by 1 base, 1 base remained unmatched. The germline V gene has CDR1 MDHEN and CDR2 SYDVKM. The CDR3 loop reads CASSSTGGTDTQYF. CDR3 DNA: TGTGCCAGCAGTTCGACAGGGGGCACAGATACGCAGTATTTT.